The rows below give T cell receptor beta chains drawn from one sample of a study of cytomegalovirus exposure and HLA in healthy donors. Sequencing used immunoSEQ multiplex PCR; TCRdb keeps in-frame clones, though not all of them. The sample has about 160,000 clones, approximately 80% seen once. The sample comprised PBMCs. These receptor sequences come from a woman between 35 and 50 years old in good health and CMV-seropositive. Both conserved end residues are part of each CDR3. Each record gives: CDR3 length, J gene, V gene, CDR3 protein.

19 | TRBJ2-1 | TRBV14 | CASSQESRGGIQRYNEQFF
12 | TRBJ2-5 | TRBV2 | CAIDRGGETQYF
14 | TRBJ1-4 | TRBV11-2 | CASSFRGPNEKLFF
14 | TRBJ2-7 | TRBV6-1 | CASNDRDRVSEQYF
13 | TRBJ1-5 | TRBV7-2 | CASSGGLNQPQHF
15 | TRBJ2-1 | TRBV30 | CAWTSGGRGYNEQFF
16 | TRBJ2-1 | TRBV29-1 | CSVEGGTGGSYNEQFF
14 | TRBJ1-4 | TRBV6-5 | CASSFKGGVEKLFF
14 | TRBJ1-2 | TRBV6-1 | CATSPGVYDPGYTF
15 | TRBJ2-1 | TRBV7-2 | CASSLRTSGYNEQFF
14 | TRBJ2-3 | TRBV30 | CAWMAGWEADTQYF
16 | TRBJ1-5 | TRBV4-2 | CASSQGTGALRQPQHF
13 | TRBJ1-1 | TRBV7-2 | CASSLGAPAGAFF
15 | TRBJ1-1 | TRBV9 | CASSVTGGRNTEAFF
15 | TRBJ2-7 | TRBV7-6 | CASSRTGTGNHEQYF
16 | TRBJ2-3 | TRBV29-1 | CSVEDRGGNYTDTQYF
16 | TRBJ1-1 | TRBV19 | CASSLSRQGGGTEAFF
12 | TRBJ2-5 | TRBV9 | CASSVDSVTQYF
15 | TRBJ1-6 | TRBV5-1 | CASSPDRSYYSPLHF
14 | TRBJ1-2 | TRBV18 | CASSPRRDLYGYTF
15 | TRBJ2-2 | TRBV5-1 | CASSLARAGTGELFF
15 | TRBJ1-6 | TRBV6-5 | CASSFFGQANSPLHF
13 | TRBJ2-7 | TRBV7-2 | CASSSSGTYEQYF
14 | TRBJ1-4 | TRBV5-4 | CASSLQQGGEKLFF
14 | TRBJ2-5 | TRBV9 | CASSETGIQETQYF
19 | TRBJ2-1 | TRBV5-1 | CASSPYPPGLVQTYNEQFF
15 | TRBJ1-1 | TRBV2 | CASSKEGGVNTEAFF
15 | TRBJ2-7 | TRBV2 | CASSQDINFSYEQYF
14 | TRBJ2-3 | TRBV5-6 | CASSLRRDTDTQYF
17 | TRBJ2-1 | TRBV4-3 | CASSQDRRLATNNEQFF
13 | TRBJ2-3 | TRBV6-6 | CASRRDFTDTQYF
16 | TRBJ1-5 | TRBV18 | CASSPEGQYSNQPQHF
15 | TRBJ1-5 | TRBV6-1 | CASSEGTGPNQPQHF